Below are 27 T cell receptor beta chains sequenced from a single sample in a study of blood T cell repertoires in COVID-19. The assay was immunoSEQ multiplex PCR, and TCRdb's table has in-frame clones only and misses some. Found here are fewer than 75,000 clones, 85% to 90% of them singletons; the top ten hold approximately 7%. The sequenced sample consisted of peripheral blood. The receptors originated from a man aged 50-59 years with active COVID-19.

The rearrangement uses TRBV5-1 and TRBJ1-1, with TRBD1 matching over 7 bases. Germline CDR1 and CDR2: SGHRS and YFSETQ. The J segment lost 7 bases and the V segment lost 5 bases, leaving 8 bases of the junction unmatched. This CDR3 has 13 residues. Here the CDR3 reads CASRIGGGLEAFF. For the CDR3, the DNA is TGCGCCAGCAGGATAGGAGGGGGCCTTGAAGCTTTCTTT.

This chain joins TRBV12-5 and TRBJ1-5, with D possibly matching TRBD1 (5 bases). Germline loops: CDR1 LGHNT, CDR2 FRNRAP. CDR3 length: 14 residues. V was cut by 7 bases and J by 3 bases, with 13 bases left in between. CDR3 sequence: CASATTAINQPQHF. CDR3 nucleotides: TGTGCTAGTGCCACGACAGCGATCAATCAGCCCCAGCATTTT. The whole variable domain, remainder taken from reference TRBV12-5 and TRBJ1-5, is DARVTQTPRHKVTEMGQEVTMRCQPILGHNTVFWYRQTMMQGLELLAYFRNRAPLDDSGMPKDRFSAEMPDATLATLKIQPSEPRDSAVYFCASATTAINQPQHFGDGTRLSIL.

This clone has only a few counts. The chain employs TRBV7-3 and TRBJ2-3, with TRBD2 identical over 13 bases. The CDR3 is 15 residues long. Trimming cost V 5 bases and J 8 bases; bases outside gene matches: 7. Looked up from germline, CDR1 is SGHTA and CDR2 is FQGTGA. The DNA of the CDR3 is TGTGCCAGCAGCCCTACTAGCGGGGGGGCCGGTACGCAGTATTTT. Encoded protein: CASSPTSGGAGTQYF. The full variable domain, completed using reference TRBV7-3 and TRBJ2-3, is GAGVSQTPSNKVTEKGKYVELRCDPISGHTALYWYRQSLGQGPEFLIYFQGTGAADDSGLPNDRFFAVRPEGSVSTLKIQRTERGDSAVYLCASSPTSGGAGTQYFGPGTRLTVL.

J is TRBJ1-2 and V is TRBV6-5; TRBD1 aligns across 9 bases. Germline CDR1 is MNHEY and CDR2 is SVGAGI. This CDR3 spans 14 amino acids. The J segment lost 1 base and the V segment lost 8 bases, leaving 5 bases of the junction unmatched. In DNA, the CDR3 is TGTGCCAGCGGTCGGACAGGGGTTAACTATGGCTACACCTTC. It yields the protein CASGRTGVNYGYTF.

J is TRBJ1-3 and V is TRBV9; no definite D call. Germline V gene sequence: CDR1 SGDLS, CDR2 YYNGEE. The CDR3 has 12 amino acids. V lost 4 bases and J 5 bases, leaving 7 bases between the germline ends. CDR3 coding DNA: TGTGCCAGCAGCACTAACAGAAACACCATATATTTT. It is translated as CASSTNRNTIYF. Full variable domain (rest looked up from reference TRBV9 and TRBJ1-3): DSGVTQTPKHLITATGQRVTLRCSPRSGDLSVYWYQQSLDQGLQFLIQYYNGEERAKGNILERFSAQQFPDLHSELNLSSLELGDSALYFCASSTNRNTIYFGEGSWLTVV.

The rearrangement links TRBV5-7 to TRBJ1-6; D is perhaps TRBD1 (5 bases). TRBV5-7 is marked as an open reading frame, function uncertain. Trimming removed 4 bases at V and 8 bases at J, with 16 bases between. This CDR3 is built from 15 residues. CDR3 sequence (DNA): TGTGCCAGCAGCGCATATCCAGGGTCCGATTCACCCCTCCACTTT. It translates to CASSAYPGSDSPLHF.

The gene calls are TRBV12-5 and TRBJ1-2; TRBD1 agrees at 7 bases. V lost 6 bases to trimming and J lost 7 bases; unmatched junction nucleotides: 5. CDR1 is LGHNT and CDR2 is FRNRAP in the germline V gene. The CDR3 runs to 12 residues. CDR3 loop: CASGIDRAGYTF. The CDR3 nucleotides read TGTGCTAGTGGGATAGACAGGGCTGGCTACACCTTC.

The chain is built from TRBV14 and TRBJ1-2, with D tentatively TRBD1 (5 bases). Trimming removed 5 bases at V and 4 bases at J, with 17 bases between. Germline V gives CDR1 SGHDN, CDR2 FVKESK. The CDR3 is made up of 15 amino acids. The CDR3 here is CASSTQAGASYGYTF. CDR3 DNA sequence: TGTGCCAGCAGCACTCAAGCTGGGGCGAGCTATGGCTACACCTTC.

This clone was recorded only once. The chain employs TRBV21-1 and TRBJ1-2; the table names TRBD1, a call not compared with the DNA. TRBV21-1 is termed a pseudogene. This CDR3 comprises 12 residues. The CDR3 reads CASNRHGQGYTF. CDR3 nucleotide sequence: TGTGCCAGCAATAGACATGGCCAAGGCTACACCTTC.

The chain carries TRBV11-1 and TRBJ2-5; no firm D call. Near its end, the DNA agrees better with TRBJ2-7, so the J call may be wrong. The CDR3 covers 11 residues. CDR1 is SGHAT and CDR2 is FQDESV in the germline V gene (reference sequence). This CDR3 reads CASSGHYEQYF. The CDR3 coding sequence is TGTGCCAGCAGCGGTCACTACGAGCAGTACTTC.

This sequence joins TRBV10-1 and TRBJ1-5, with 7 bases lining up with TRBD1. The CDR3 has 14 residues. Per the germline V gene, CDR1 is WNHNN and CDR2 is SYGVQD (reference sequence). Unmatched junction bases numbered 4, after V lost 4 bases and J lost 4 bases. In nucleotides, the CDR3 is TGCGCCAGCAGTGGACAGGGTAGAAATCAGCCCCAGCATTTT. Translating gives CASSGQGRNQPQHF.

This clone has a single count. This chain links TRBV4-1 with TRBJ2-1; maybe TRBD2 (6 bases). Germline CDR1 MGHRA, CDR2 YSYEKL. Trimming removed 5 bases at V and 0 bases at J, with 8 bases between. This CDR3 contains 14 residues. This chain's CDR3 is CASSGGLSYNEQFF. CDR3 coding DNA: TGCGCCAGCAGCGGGGGACTCTCCTACAATGAGCAGTTCTTC.

The V and J genes are TRBV2 and TRBJ1-1; D not certain. Trimming took off 4 bases at V and 1 base at J, with 10 bases between the two ends. The CDR3 consists of 14 residues. In germline, CDR1 is SNHLY, CDR2 FYNNEI. The CDR3 loop reads CASSVAVTNTEAFF. The CDR3 region has the DNA TGTGCCAGCAGTGTTGCGGTGACGAACACTGAAGCTTTCTTT.

The rearrangement links TRBV7-9 to TRBJ2-1, with TRBD1 as a possible D gene (6 bases). CDR3 size: 13 residues. V lost 5 bases and J 5 bases, leaving 10 bases between the germline ends. The germline V gene encodes CDR1 SEHNR and CDR2 FQNEAQ (reference sequence). As DNA, the CDR3 is TGTGCCAGCAGCACGGACAGCCACAATGAGCAGTTCTTC. This translates into CASSTDSHNEQFF.

This chain uses TRBV12-2 with TRBJ2-5; the table's D call of TRBD1 was not tested on the DNA. TRBV12-2 is annotated as a pseudogene. The CDR3 spans 18 residues. In nucleotides, the CDR3 is TGTGCAAGTCGCTTAGCACATTCGGGACAGGTCAAAAAAGAGACCCAGTACTTC. As protein: CASRLAHSGQVKKETQYF.

V gene TRBV19 combines with J gene TRBJ1-2, with TRBD1 as a possible D gene (6 bases). CDR1 is LNHDA, CDR2 SQIVND, per germline (reference sequence). The CDR3 is 13 residues long. Trimming left V 3 bases short and J 4 bases short, with 9 bases between. CDR3 amino acids: CASSIGQLYGYTF. In DNA form, the CDR3 reads TGTGCCAGTAGTATCGGACAGCTCTATGGCTACACCTTC.

This clone was seen only a few times. The chain employs TRBV7-8 and TRBJ1-2; 7 bases map to TRBD1. Losses at the gene ends were 0 bases for V and 4 bases for J; bases not matched to a gene: 2. The CDR3 runs to 14 residues. The germline V gene encodes CDR1 SGHVS and CDR2 FQNEAQ. CDR3 sequence: CASSLAGTVYGYTF. DNA of the CDR3: TGTGCCAGCAGCTTAGCGGGGACAGTCTATGGCTACACCTTC.

J is TRBJ2-1 and V is TRBV5-1; D is possibly TRBD2 (6 bases). Germline CDR1 reads SGHRS; CDR2 reads YFSETQ. This CDR3 is built from 14 residues. Trimming removed 3 bases from V and 7 bases from J, with 14 bases in between. DNA of the CDR3: TGCGCCAGCAGCTCTCGCGGGACGATTAATGAGCAGTTCTTC. It yields the protein CASSSRGTINEQFF.

The chain links TRBV3-1 (or the pseudogene TRBV3-2) to TRBJ1-1; possible D gene TRBD1, 5 bases. V lost 4 bases to trimming and J lost 4 bases, with 16 bases between them. From germline, CDR1 is LGHDT and CDR2 YNNKEL (reference sequence). This CDR3 has 15 amino acids. The CDR3 DNA follows: TGTGCCAGCAGCCCACTTGGGGCTTTTGGCACTGAAGCTTTCTTT. Amino acids: CASSPLGAFGTEAFF.

The J gene is TRBJ1-2, the V gene TRBV12-3 or TRBV12-4; D gene unclear. Trimming pared 3 bases from V and 4 bases from J, leaving 9 bases between. The length of the CDR3 is 13 residues. The CDR3 DNA follows: TGTGCCAGCAGTTTGAGGGAAGGCTATGGCTACACCTTC. Translation: CASSLREGYGYTF.

The rearrangement links TRBV7-8 to TRBJ2-6; tentative D call: TRBD1 (5 bases). CDR1 is SGHVS, CDR2 FQNEAQ, per germline. This CDR3 has 17 residues. V was cut by 4 bases and J by 3 bases, with 16 bases left in between. CDR3 DNA sequence: TGTGCCAGCAGCTCCCCCGAAGGGGTTGGTGGGGCCAACGTCCTGACTTTC. This encodes CASSSPEGVGGANVLTF.

CDR3 in DNA: TGTGCCAGTAGTACCCAAAGCCCAGATACGCAGTATTTT. Translation gives CASSTQSPDTQYF. V is TRBV19 and J is TRBJ2-3; no firm D call. The germline gives CDR1 LNHDA, CDR2 SQIVND (reference sequence). Between the trimmed V and J ends, which lost 4 bases and 4 bases, there was a span of 9 bases. CDR3 length equals 13 residues. Full variable domain (rest looked up from reference TRBV19 and TRBJ2-3): DGGITQSPKYLFRKEGQNVTLSCEQNLNHDAMYWYRQDPGQGLRLIYYSQIVNDFQKGDIAEGYSVSREKKESFPLTVTSAQKNPTAFYLCASSTQSPDTQYFGPGTRLTVL.

The V and J genes are TRBV3-1 (or the pseudogene TRBV3-2) and TRBJ2-5; a possible D gene is TRBD2 (6 bases). Deletions cut 0 bases from V and 5 bases from J, with 16 bases between. CDR1 is LGHDT, CDR2 YNNKEL, per germline (reference sequence). This CDR3 spans 16 amino acids. Here the CDR3 reads CASSQDGIAAEETQYF. DNA for the CDR3: TGTGCCAGCAGCCAAGATGGGATAGCGGCGGAGGAGACCCAGTACTTC.

This clone was picked up one time. The chain has TRBV12-5 and TRBJ2-1, with 7 bases identical to TRBD1. V lost 0 bases, J lost 9 bases, and 14 bases stayed unmatched. This CDR3 is 17 amino acids long. CDR1 and CDR2 (germline): LGHNT, FRNRAP. CDR3 amino acids: CASGLVQGTRFHSEQFF. The CDR3 DNA reads TGTGCTAGTGGTTTGGTACAGGGGACCAGATTCCACAGTGAGCAGTTCTTC. The complete variable domain, with remaining parts taken from reference TRBV12-5 and TRBJ2-1, reads DARVTQTPRHKVTEMGQEVTMRCQPILGHNTVFWYRQTMMQGLELLAYFRNRAPLDDSGMPKDRFSAEMPDATLATLKIQPSEPRDSAVYFCASGLVQGTRFHSEQFFGPGTRLTVL.

As regards this clone: One junction end disagrees with the germline gene, perhaps due to a read error. The chain combines TRBV29-1 with TRBJ1-1; D is undetermined. This CDR3 is 12 amino acids long. Germline assignment: CDR1 SQVTM and CDR2 ANQGSEA. CDR3 protein: CSVQDSATEAFF. The CDR3 DNA reads as TGCAGCGTTCAAGATAGTGCCACTGAAGCTTTCTTT. The full variable domain, rest sourced from reference TRBV29-1 and TRBJ1-1, is SAVISQKPSRDICQRGTSLTIQCQVDSQVTMMFWYRQQPGQSLTLIATANQGSEATYESGFVIDKFPISRPNLTFSTLTVSNMSPEDSSIYLCSVQDSATEAFFGQGTRLTVV.

This chain links TRBV30 with TRBJ1-2, with a weak D call TRBD1 (5 bases). Between the trimmed V and J ends, which lost 5 bases and 7 bases, there was a span of 14 bases. Germline CDR1 GTSNPN, CDR2 SVGIG (reference sequence). There are 12 residues in the CDR3. This CDR3 is CAWAGLNRGYTF. CDR3 nucleotides: TGTGCCTGGGCAGGGTTAAATCGTGGCTACACCTTC.

The chain has TRBV5-4 and TRBJ2-5; the match to TRBD2 covers 8 bases. The CDR3 is 16 residues long. V lost 0 bases, J lost 4 bases, and 8 bases stayed unmatched. CDR1 and CDR2 from the germline V gene are SGHNT and YYREEE (reference sequence). The CDR3 region has the DNA TGTGCCAGCAGCTTGGCCTCGTCTAGCGGGCGAGAGACCCAGTACTTC. Translation: CASSLASSSGRETQYF.